This TCR beta chain came from a study of T cells in pancreatic ductal adenocarcinoma. For this clone: Its specificity is not known.

Sequenced by immunoSEQ multiplex PCR; TCRdb stores in-frame clones only, minus some. Altogether approximately 16,000 clones are present, around nine tenths being singletons, with the ten largest covering 16%. This CDR3 is built from 13 residues. CDR1 is MDHEN, CDR2 SYDVKM, per germline. The V end lost 2 bases, the J end lost 2 bases, and 7 bases lay between the germline ends. Selected pancreatic ductal adenocarcinoma patients had undergone surgery without neoadjuvant therapy. Findings of the study overall: Tumor and blood clonality did not differ significantly, about 0.1 versus 0.07. Blood had more productive templates and around 8.2-fold more unique clonotypes than tumor.

Specimen: PBMCs. The sequence was obtained from a human donor with pancreatic ductal adenocarcinoma. The chain recombines TRBV28 with TRBJ2-7; D perhaps matches TRBD1 (6 bases). The CDR3 bases are TGTGCCAGCAGTTTAAGGGGGACCTACGAGCAGTACTTC. Its translation: CASSLRGTYEQYF.